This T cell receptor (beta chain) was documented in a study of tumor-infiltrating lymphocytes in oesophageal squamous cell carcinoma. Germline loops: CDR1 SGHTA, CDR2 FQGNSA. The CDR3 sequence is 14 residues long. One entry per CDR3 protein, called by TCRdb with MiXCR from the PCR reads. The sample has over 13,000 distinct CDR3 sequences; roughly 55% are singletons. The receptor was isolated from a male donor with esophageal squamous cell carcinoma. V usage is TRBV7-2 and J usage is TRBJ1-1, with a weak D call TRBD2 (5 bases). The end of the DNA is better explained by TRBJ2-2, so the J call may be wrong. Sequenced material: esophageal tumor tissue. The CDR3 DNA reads TGTGCCAGCAGCTTCCTAGCTGGCACCGGGGAGCTGTTTTTT. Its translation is CASSFLAGTGELFF.